These 2 T cell receptor beta chains came from one sample sequenced in a study of shared clonotypes between healthy human individuals. Clones were sequenced by immunoSEQ multiplex PCR, and TCRdb holds only the in-frame ones, with some missing. The table shows 2 million to 2.5 million clones, with 85% to 95% occurring only once. The sequenced material came from naive CD4+ T cells from PBMCs. Subset reported: CD45RA+ positively selected. All receptors come from a man younger than 30 in good health. Some clones in this sample may be carry-over from other donors' samples.

In its sample, this clone was seen once. This same CDR3 is encoded by further DNA sequences in the sample. J is TRBJ1-2 and V is TRBV6-5; D possibly corresponds to TRBD1 (5 bases). The V gene lost 0 bases and the J gene lost 8 bases, with 16 bases spanning the gap. The CDR3 contains 15 residues. Germline CDR1 reads MNHEY; CDR2 reads SVGAGI. The CDR3 loop is CASSYSRQGTGGYTF. The DNA of the CDR3 is TGTGCCAGCAGTTACTCGCGTCAGGGCACTGGGGGCTACACCTTC.

This rearrangement joins TRBV14 to TRBJ1-4; a weak D match, TRBD1 (5 bases). The CDR3 contains 14 residues. The germline V gene has CDR1 SGHDN and CDR2 FVKESK. The V end was cut by 4 bases, the J end by 5 bases, with 11 bases between. DNA of the CDR3: TGTGCCAGCAGCCCGGGACGGCTGAATGAAAAACTGTTTTTT. Protein: CASSPGRLNEKLFF.